This is a list of T cell receptor beta chains from one sample in a study of blood T cell repertoires in COVID-19. Profiling relied on immunoSEQ multiplex PCR, and the TCRdb table lists in-frame clones only, not all of them. The profile covers about 350,000 clones, with less than 90% appearing a single time and 2.5% to 3% taken by the ten largest. The specimen sequenced was PBMCs or T cells enriched from blood (not recorded which). These receptors all come from a woman aged 25 to 39 who had recovered from COVID-19. CDR3s include the opening cysteine and the closing phenylalanine or tryptophan. Fields, in order: clone size, J gene, V gene, D gene, CDR3 protein, CDR3 DNA. A D gene is named only where the DNA matches it firmly. Only part of the rows carry a size: once, few, many, or a class if the clone is expanded.

>-|TRBJ2-1|TRBV9|TRBD2
CASSPPGLVGNEQFF
TGTGCCAGCAGCCCCCCGGGACTAGTGGGCAATGAGCAGTTCTTC
>few|TRBJ2-1|TRBV6-1|-
CASSAWDSRGPYNEQFF
TGTGCCAGCAGTGCCTGGGACTCCCGGGGCCCCTACAATGAGCAGTTCTTC
>once|TRBJ2-1|TRBV7-7|-
CASSLDQYRNNEQFF
TGTGCTAGCAGCTTAGATCAGTACAGGAACAATGAGCAGTTCTTC
>-|TRBJ1-3|TRBV28|TRBD1
CASSLRTGGTGNTIYF
TGTGCCAGCAGTTTACGGACAGGGGGCACTGGAAACACCATATATTTT
>-|TRBJ2-3|TRBV28|TRBD2
CASSLWGGSQPDTQYF
TGTGCCAGCAGTTTATGGGGCGGGAGTCAACCAGATACGCAGTATTTT
>-|TRBJ1-5|TRBV7-8|-
CASSLDVGRRSNQPQHF
TGTGCCAGCAGCCTCGACGTTGGGAGAAGGAGCAATCAGCCCCAGCATTTT
>-|TRBJ2-7|TRBV4-1|TRBD1
CASSLGTGDEQYF
TGCGCCAGTTCCCTCGGGACAGGGGACGAGCAGTACTTC
>-|TRBJ2-1|TRBV9|TRBD2
CASSVTGTSGTNEQFF
TGTGCCAGCAGCGTCACTGGGACTAGCGGAACCAATGAGCAGTTCTTC
>-|TRBJ2-3|TRBV10-3|-
CAIIDSGTDTQYF
TGTGCCATCATCGACAGCGGCACAGATACGCAGTATTTT
>-|TRBJ1-1|TRBV18|-
CASSPGAESFNTEAFF
TGTGCCAGCTCACCGGGAGCCGAAAGTTTTAACACTGAAGCTTTCTTT
>once|TRBJ2-7|TRBV29-1|-
CSVGRQGGREQYF
TGCAGCGTCGGAAGACAGGGAGGCCGCGAGCAGTACTTC
>-|TRBJ1-4|TRBV3-1/TRBV3-2|-
CASSRQDLNEKLFF
TGTGCCAGCAGCCGACAGGACCTTAATGAAAAACTGTTTTTT
>-|TRBJ1-2|TRBV4-1|TRBD1
CASSQELPGQGYGYTF
TGCGCCAGCAGCCAAGAACTTCCTGGACAGGGATATGGCTACACCTTC
>-|TRBJ2-1|TRBV28|TRBD2
CASSNSGRFDEQFF
TGTGCCAGCAGTAATAGCGGGAGGTTCGATGAGCAGTTCTTC
>-|TRBJ2-1|TRBV4-2|-
CASSLNELAYNEQFF
TGTGCCAGCAGCCTCAACGAACTAGCCTACAATGAGCAGTTCTTC
>once|TRBJ1-1|TRBV27|-
CASTTSTDMNTEAFF
TGTGCCAGCACCACATCCACGGACATGAACACTGAAGCTTTCTTT
>-|TRBJ2-5|TRBV10-3|TRBD2
CAISESGGEQETQYF
TGTGCCATCAGTGAGTCGGGGGGGGAGCAAGAGACCCAGTACTTC
>few|TRBJ2-3|TRBV7-9|-
CASSPPRYHTDTQYF
TGTGCCAGCAGCCCTCCCCGGTACCACACAGATACGCAGTATTTT
>-|TRBJ2-2|TRBV7-9|TRBD2
CASSLYGLAGGPGELFF
TGTGCCAGCAGCTTATACGGACTAGCGGGAGGCCCCGGGGAGCTGTTTTTT
>-|TRBJ2-5|TRBV6-5|TRBD2
CASWLAGETQYF
TGTGCCAGCTGGCTAGCGGGGGAGACCCAGTACTTC
>many|TRBJ2-2|TRBV27|-
CASSLGAGGTGELFF
TGTGCCAGCAGTTTAGGGGCCGGTGGAACCGGGGAGCTGTTTTTT
>-|TRBJ2-7|TRBV14|TRBD1
CASSQRDRPSYEQYF
TGTGCCAGCAGCCAGCGGGACAGGCCCTCCTACGAGCAGTACTTC
>-|TRBJ2-4|TRBV6-5|-
CASSYSLEEDIQYF
TGTGCCAGCAGTTACTCGCTGGAGGAGGACATTCAGTACTTC
>-|TRBJ1-4|TRBV3-1/TRBV3-2|TRBD1
CATSRSADRGSREKLFF
TGTGCCACCAGCCGGAGCGCAGACAGGGGATCGAGGGAAAAACTGTTTTTT
>-|TRBJ1-4|TRBV7-9|TRBD1
CASRGQGREKLFF
TGTGCCAGCAGAGGACAGGGCCGGGAAAAACTGTTTTTT
>once|TRBJ2-1|TRBV29-1|-
CSVETGRDFYNEQFF
TGCAGCGTTGAAACAGGCCGGGACTTTTACAATGAGCAGTTCTTC
>-|TRBJ1-1|TRBV5-1|-
CASSLVAGALNTEAFF
TGCGCCAGCAGCTTGGTTGCAGGGGCCTTGAACACTGAAGCTTTCTTT
>-|TRBJ2-7|TRBV7-9|-
CASSGTGQTYEQYF
TGTGCCAGCAGCGGAACCGGACAGACCTACGAGCAGTACTTC
>-|TRBJ1-5|TRBV28|TRBD1
CASSQRQGGNQPQHF
TGTGCCAGCAGCCAGAGACAGGGCGGAAATCAGCCCCAGCATTTT
>-|TRBJ2-3|TRBV7-8|TRBD1
CASSPTPGQGDTQYF
TGTGCCAGCAGCCCCACTCCGGGACAGGGGGATACGCAGTATTTT
>-|TRBJ1-2|TRBV5-5|-
CASSLAAGNYGYTF
TGTGCCAGCAGCTTGGCCGCAGGGAACTATGGCTACACCTTC
>-|TRBJ1-6|TRBV30|-
CAWSEPVLSSPLHF
TGTGCCTGGAGCGAACCAGTACTATCTTCACCCCTCCACTTT
>-|TRBJ2-7|TRBV3-1/TRBV3-2|TRBD2
CASRDWGGEPYEQYF
TGTGCCAGCAGGGATTGGGGAGGGGAACCCTACGAGCAGTACTTC
>-|TRBJ1-4|TRBV19|-
CASRARRFEEKLFF
TGTGCCAGTAGGGCGAGGCGCTTCGAGGAAAAACTGTTTTTT
>-|TRBJ2-5|TRBV6-5|TRBD2
CASDPGGAGETQYF
TGTGCCAGCGACCCCGGGGGGGCCGGAGAGACCCAGTACTTC
>-|TRBJ1-2|TRBV6-4|TRBD1
CASSADRGTGGYTF
TGTGCCAGCAGCGCCGACAGGGGGACCGGAGGCTACACCTTC
>-|TRBJ2-1|TRBV5-1|TRBD2
CASVSGTSGTNEQFF
TGCGCCAGCGTTTCCGGGACTAGCGGGACCAATGAGCAGTTCTTC
>once|TRBJ2-3|TRBV9|-
CASSVGAGGASTDTQYF
TGTGCCAGCAGCGTCGGGGCCGGAGGGGCTAGCACAGATACGCAGTATTTT
>-|TRBJ2-6|TRBV5-4|-
CASSLLADRPGTGANVLTF
TGTGCCAGCAGCTTATTGGCTGACCGCCCAGGCACTGGGGCCAACGTCCTGACTTTC
>-|TRBJ2-7|TRBV11-2|TRBD1
CASSGDRVHEQYF
TGTGCCAGCAGCGGAGACAGGGTCCACGAGCAGTACTTC
>-|TRBJ1-2|TRBV14|TRBD1
CASSQGQGGGYTF
TGTGCCAGCAGCCAAGGTCAGGGGGGTGGCTACACCTTC
>-|TRBJ1-2|TRBV6-5|-
CASSAGYGYTF
TGTGCCAGCAGCGCGGGGTATGGCTACACCTTC
>-|TRBJ1-6|TRBV9|TRBD1
CASSATGQVYNSPLHF
TGTGCCAGCAGCGCCACAGGACAGGTCTATAATTCACCCCTCCACTTT
>once|TRBJ2-3|TRBV19|TRBD2
CASGTRGDTQYF
TGTGCCAGCGGGACTAGAGGTGATACGCAGTATTTT
>-|TRBJ2-1|TRBV5-4|TRBD1
CASNIKNRGYNEQFF
TGTGCCAGCAACATCAAGAACAGGGGATACAATGAGCAGTTCTTC
>-|TRBJ1-2|TRBV6-1|-
CASSEVFTGISYGYTF
TGTGCCAGCAGTGAAGTTTTCACAGGGATAAGCTATGGCTACACCTTC
>-|TRBJ2-1|TRBV10-3|-
CAISETRVGYNEQFF
TGTGCCATCAGTGAAACCCGTGTCGGGTACAATGAGCAGTTCTTC
>-|TRBJ2-3|TRBV14|TRBD2
CASSQLAGVDADTQYF
TGTGCCAGCAGCCAGCTAGCGGGAGTTGACGCAGATACGCAGTATTTT
>few|TRBJ1-5|TRBV19|-
CASSIGQNQPQHF
TGTGCCAGTAGTATAGGGCAGAATCAGCCCCAGCATTTT
>-|TRBJ2-5|TRBV5-1|TRBD2
CASSSGTSIETQYF
TGCGCCAGCAGCTCCGGGACTAGCATAGAGACCCAGTACTTC
>-|TRBJ2-1|TRBV5-8|-
CASSLFGGNNEQFF
TGTGCCAGCAGCTTGTTTGGAGGAAACAATGAGCAGTTCTTC
>-|TRBJ2-3|TRBV2|TRBD1
CASRTPTGPKRADTQYF
TGTGCCAGCAGGACCCCGACAGGGCCCAAGCGCGCAGATACGCAGTATTTT
>-|TRBJ2-1|TRBV7-2|-
CASSLDRGSYNEQFF
TGTGCCAGCAGCTTAGATAGGGGCTCCTACAATGAGCAGTTCTTC